Sequencing of this T cell receptor (beta chain) was carried out in a study of identical twins. Study-wide findings and caveats: Cord blood's abundant beta clonotypes had fewer insertions, unlike memory repertoires. Models underestimated TCR alpha sharing (out-of-frame) in monozygotic twins. Rather than following the same donors, the conclusions depended on cross-sectional statistical analysis.

Comments on this clonotype: Its antigen is as yet unknown.

TCRdb used MiXCR to reprocess the 5' RACE reads, holding one entry per CDR3 protein. Found here are around 1.7 million distinct CDR3 sequences, about 31% of them singletons; the top ten hold 0.25% to 0.3%. Sequencing used cord blood. The TCR sequence derives from a newborn girl in good health.

CDR3 sequence reads: CASSQDRTAFSYNSPLHF. CDR3 nucleotides: TGTGCCAGCAGCCAAGATCGGACAGCTTTCTCCTATAATTCACCCCTCCACTTT. The V gene is TRBV3-1, the J gene TRBJ1-6; possibly TRBD1 for D (6 bases). Germline lookup yields CDR1 LGHDT and CDR2 YNNKEL (reference sequence). The CDR3 is 18 residues long. V was cut by 0 bases and J by 0 bases, with 12 bases left in between.